This paragraph covers one T cell receptor beta chain sequence. The antigen is undetermined. The CDR3 sequence is 14 residues long. Per germline, CDR1 LGHNT and CDR2 FRNRAP. The ends were cut back, 6 bases at V and 8 bases at J, with 17 bases in the middle. This sample is drawn from a study of cytomegalovirus exposure and HLA in healthy donors. Both 60 Vbeta primers and 13 Jbeta primers went into the PCR. Sequencing used immunoSEQ multiplex PCR; TCRdb keeps in-frame clones, though not all of them. Altogether 150,000 to 200,000 clones are present, about 85% being singletons, with the ten largest covering approximately 2.3%. Study results and limitations: Many donors shared some public TCRs, even though most TCR sequences were rare. Most CMV-associated TCR beta chains appeared HLA-restricted in a later analysis. A later analysis showed TCR association rates differing by HLA locus, peaking at DRB1 and lowest at HLA-C. In vitro confirmation showed a few CMV-associated chains to be CMV antigen specific.

The sequenced material came from PBMCs. J is TRBJ2-1 and V is TRBV12-5; D possibly corresponds to TRBD2 (5 bases). This sequence was found in a man younger than 35 in good health and CMV-seropositive. The DNA of the CDR3 is TGTGCTAGTGGAGCAGGACTCACGTCGGATGAGCAGTTCTTC. The encoded protein is CASGAGLTSDEQFF.